Listed here is a single T cell receptor beta chain. Antigen specificity is unknown. These data come from a study of vaccination effects on CD4 cells after COVID-19. Produced via immunoSEQ multiplex PCR; TCRdb's table is partial and in-frame only. The sample yields 20,000 to 30,000 clones, more than 65% seen once. Antigen-specific CD4+ T cells were expanded with viral peptide pools in the ViraFEST assay before sequencing. Subsequent to roughly 9 days of culture, CD4+ T cells were isolated. Either the BNT162b2 or mRNA-1273 vaccine was given to participants in two doses. Vaccinees lacked prior SARS-CoV-2 infection and tested negative for nucleocapsid antibodies. Wells of around 2.2 million PBMC each were grown with 9.5 to 10 IU/ml IL-2 and 9 to 10 ug/ml peptides. The starting material was CD4+ T cells from PBMCs cultured with SARS-CoV-2 spike peptides, obtained after COVID-19 vaccination. The receptor's source is a human donor who received a COVID-19 vaccine.

CDR3 nucleotide sequence: TGTGCCAGCGGCGACTACAGGGGTACCTCCTACAATGAGCAGTTCTTC. Its translation is CASGDYRGTSYNEQFF. The V call is TRBV2, the J call TRBJ2-1; 7 bases fit TRBD1. V lost 8 bases, J lost 0 bases, and 10 bases stayed unmatched. The germline CDR1 and CDR2 sequences are SNHLY and FYNNEI. The CDR3 is 16 amino acids. The whole variable domain, remainder taken from reference TRBV2 and TRBJ2-1, is EPEVTQTPSHQVTQMGQEVILRCVPISNHLYFYWYRQILGQKVEFLVSFYNNEISEKSEIFDDQFSVERPDGSNFTLKIRSTKLEDSAMYFCASGDYRGTSYNEQFFGPGTRLTVL.